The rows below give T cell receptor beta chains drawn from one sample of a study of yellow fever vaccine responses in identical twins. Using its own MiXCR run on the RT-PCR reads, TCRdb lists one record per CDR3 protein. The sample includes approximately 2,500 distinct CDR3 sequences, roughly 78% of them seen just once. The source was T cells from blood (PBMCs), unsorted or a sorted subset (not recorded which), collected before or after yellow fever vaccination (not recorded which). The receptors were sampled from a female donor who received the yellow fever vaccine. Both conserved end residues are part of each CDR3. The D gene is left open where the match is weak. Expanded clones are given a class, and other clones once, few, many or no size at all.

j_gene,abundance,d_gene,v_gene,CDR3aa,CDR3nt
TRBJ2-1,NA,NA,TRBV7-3,CASSLSGPNEQFF,TGTGCCAGCAGCTTAAGCGGGCCCAATGAGCAGTTCTTC
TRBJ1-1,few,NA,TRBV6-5,CASSYSTGRRAFF,TGTGCCAGCAGTTACTCTACGGGACGTCGGGCTTTCTTT
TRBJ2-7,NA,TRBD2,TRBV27,CASRLTSGGSYEQYF,TGTGCCAGCAGACTGACTAGCGGAGGTTCCTACGAGCAGTACTTC
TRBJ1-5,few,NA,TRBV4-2,CASSPEQGGQPQHF,TGTGCCAGCAGCCCGGAGCAGGGAGGTCAGCCCCAGCATTTT
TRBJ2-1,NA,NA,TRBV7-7,CASSLSSGEQFF,TGTGCTAGCAGCTTAAGCTCGGGTGAGCAGTTCTTC
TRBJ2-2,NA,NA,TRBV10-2,CASIGRDTGELFF,TGCGCCAGCATTGGTCGGGACACCGGGGAGCTGTTTTTT
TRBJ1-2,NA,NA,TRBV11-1,CASSLALPREGDYGYTF,TGTGCCAGCAGCTTGGCGCTCCCGCGGGAAGGAGACTATGGCTACACCTTC
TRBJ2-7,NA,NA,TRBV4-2,CASSQNSYEQYF,TGTGCCAGCAGCCAAAACTCCTACGAGCAGTACTTC
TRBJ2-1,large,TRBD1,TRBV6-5,CASSFRTGPPPYNEQFF,TGTGCCAGCAGTTTTCGGACAGGGCCCCCGCCCTACAATGAGCAGTTCTTC
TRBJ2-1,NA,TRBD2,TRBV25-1,CASGPLTSPPHEQFF,TGTGCCAGCGGACCGCTGACTAGCCCTCCGCATGAGCAGTTCTTC
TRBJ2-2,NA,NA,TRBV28,CASSLRGGELFF,TGTGCCAGCAGTTTAAGGGGCGGGGAGCTGTTTTTT
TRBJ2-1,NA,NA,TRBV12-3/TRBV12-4,CASSLGAGSYNEQFF,TGTGCCAGCAGTTTAGGGGCGGGTTCCTACAATGAGCAGTTCTTC
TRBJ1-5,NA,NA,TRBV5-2,CASSLIALGTQSQPQHF,TGTGCCAGCAGCTTGATCGCTTTGGGCACACAGAGTCAGCCCCAGCATTTT
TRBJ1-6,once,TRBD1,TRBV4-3,CASSRRDREGYSPLHF,TGCGCCAGCAGCCGCCGGGACAGGGAGGGTTATTCACCCCTCCACTTT
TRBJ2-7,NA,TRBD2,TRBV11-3,CASSLGGLAGDGDEQYF,TGTGCCAGCAGCTTAGGAGGACTAGCGGGAGATGGGGACGAGCAGTACTTC
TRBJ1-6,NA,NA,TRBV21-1,CASRTGSSPLHF,TGTGCCAGCAGAACAGGGTCTTCACCCCTCCACTTT